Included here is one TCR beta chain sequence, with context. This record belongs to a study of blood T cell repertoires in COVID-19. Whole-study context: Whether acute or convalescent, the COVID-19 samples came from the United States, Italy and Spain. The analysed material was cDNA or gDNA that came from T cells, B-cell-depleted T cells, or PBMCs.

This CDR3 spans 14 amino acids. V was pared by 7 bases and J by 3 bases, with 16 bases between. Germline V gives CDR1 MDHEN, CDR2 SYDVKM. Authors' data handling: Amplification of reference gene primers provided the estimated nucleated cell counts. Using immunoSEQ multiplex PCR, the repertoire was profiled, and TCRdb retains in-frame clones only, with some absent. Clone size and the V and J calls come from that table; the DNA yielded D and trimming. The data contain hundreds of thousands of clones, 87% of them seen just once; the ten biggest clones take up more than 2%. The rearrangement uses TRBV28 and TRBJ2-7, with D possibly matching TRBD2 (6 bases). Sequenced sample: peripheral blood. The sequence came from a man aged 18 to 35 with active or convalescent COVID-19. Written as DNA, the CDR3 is TGTGCCAGCATCGAGGGAGGTAGGCGCTACGAGCAGTACTTC. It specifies CASIEGGRRYEQYF. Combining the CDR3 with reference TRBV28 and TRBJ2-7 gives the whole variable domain DVKVTQSSRYLVKRTGEKVFLECVQDMDHENMFWYRQDPGLGLRLIYFSYDVKMKEKGDIPEGYSVSREKKERFSLILESASTNQTSMYLCASIEGGRRYEQYFGPGTRLTVT.